This T cell receptor beta chain was captured by sequencing in a study of shared clonotypes between healthy human individuals. Whole-study results and caveats: Inspection by rarefaction showed sorted-subset sequencing to be incomplete despite large depth. Relative to memory subsets, naive subsets generally showed larger estimated richness. Four donors shared approximately 5% of their naive CD4 clonotypes.

This CDR3 has 14 amino acids. V was shortened by 5 bases and J by 9 bases, with 17 bases between the two germline ends. The germline V gene encodes CDR1 SGHTA and CDR2 FQGNSA. A note on this clone: Its target is not known.

Data came from immunoSEQ multiplex PCR; TCRdb stores just in-frame clones and leaves some out. Here the sample spans about 2.4 million clones, approximately 93% being singletons. Each of the donors was a healthy adult who was HIV-negative and had not had a recent acute infection or vaccination. V gene TRBV7-2 combines with J gene TRBJ1-5, with D maybe TRBD1 (5 bases). The sequence was obtained from a man younger than 35 in good health. Some clones in this sample may be carry-over from other donors' samples. Source material: naive CD4+ T cells from PBMCs. Specified subset: CD45RA+ positively selected. The CDR3 spells CASSPGRGGWPQHF. In DNA form, the CDR3 reads TGTGCCAGCAGCCCGGGACGGGGGGGATGGCCCCAGCATTTT. Based on the CDR3 plus reference TRBV7-2 and TRBJ1-5, the full variable domain is GAGVSQSPSNKVTEKGKDVELRCDPISGHTALYWYRQSLGQGLEFLIYFQGNSAPDKSGLPSDRFSAERTGGSVSTLTIQRTQQEDSAVYLCASSPGRGGWPQHFGDGTRLSIL.